Listed below are T cell receptor beta chains from one sample, sequenced in a study of blood T cell repertoires in COVID-19. Data came from immunoSEQ multiplex PCR; TCRdb stores just in-frame clones and leaves some out. The sample lists roughly 140,000 clones, roughly 90% seen once, with roughly a tenth in the top ten. Material for sequencing was peripheral blood. Receptors originate from a man in his forties or fifties with active or convalescent COVID-19. Each CDR3 is given with its conserved first and last residue. D genes are given only for firm matches. Clone size is shown for a subset of rows, as once, few, many or a class of expanded clone.

.,14,TRBV7-7,TRBJ2-2,.,TGTGCTAGCAGCTTGCAACAGAACACCGGGGAGCTGTTTTTT,CASSLQQNTGELFF
.,15,TRBV5-1,TRBJ2-7,.,TGCGCCAGCAGCTTGGCCGCTAGCAGCTCCTACGAGCAGTACTTC,CASSLAASSSYEQYF
.,16,TRBV5-1,TRBJ2-1,TRBD2,TGCGCCAGCAGACCGCCGGGACTAGCGGGAGTCAATGAGCAGTTCTTC,CASRPPGLAGVNEQFF
.,15,TRBV7-2,TRBJ2-2,.,TGTGCCAGCAGCAACCACGGACAGAACACCGGGGAGCTGTTTTTT,CASSNHGQNTGELFF
.,15,TRBV6-5,TRBJ1-1,.,TGTGCCAGCAGTCACCCTGGTCAGGGTCTCACTGAAGCTTTCTTT,CASSHPGQGLTEAFF
.,15,TRBV9,TRBJ1-5,TRBD1,TGTGCCAGGCCAGCCGGGACAGTCATCAATCAGCCCCAGCATTTT,CARPAGTVINQPQHF
.,15,TRBV3-1/TRBV3-2,TRBJ2-7,TRBD2,TGTGCCAGCAGCCGCAGGACTAGCAGGGGCTACGAGCAGTACTTC,CASSRRTSRGYEQYF
few,19,TRBV9,TRBJ2-1,TRBD2,TGTGCCAGCAGCGTGAATCTACTAGCGGGAGGACTCTCCTACAATGAGCAGTTCTTC,CASSVNLLAGGLSYNEQFF
.,15,TRBV19,TRBJ1-3,TRBD1,TGTGCCAGTTGGGACAGGCGATCCTCTGGAAACACCATATATTTT,CASWDRRSSGNTIYF
.,14,TRBV5-6,TRBJ2-1,.,TGTGCCAGCAGCCCTTGGACTGACGACAATGAGCAGTTCTTC,CASSPWTDDNEQFF
once,14,TRBV6-2/TRBV6-3,TRBJ2-4,TRBD1,TGTGCCAGCAGTTACTCGGACAGGCAGAGCATTCAGTACTTC,CASSYSDRQSIQYF
.,13,TRBV10-3,TRBJ1-1,.,TGTGCCATCAGTGAGCCCTCAACTACTGAAGCTTTCTTT,CAISEPSTTEAFF
.,14,TRBV24-1,TRBJ2-1,.,TGTGCCACCAGTGTCCCAGGGGGGGACAGGCAACAGTTCTTC,CATSVPGGDRQQFF
.,15,TRBV6-1,TRBJ2-5,TRBD2,TGTGCCAGCAGTGAGACTAGCGGGAGGATAGAGACCCAGTACTTC,CASSETSGRIETQYF
.,14,TRBV19,TRBJ1-5,.,TGTGCCAGTAGTATGGCCAGGCTGAATCAGCCCCAGCATTTT,CASSMARLNQPQHF
.,13,TRBV28,TRBJ2-2,.,TGTGCCAGCAGTTTACATTCCATCGGGGAGCTGTTTTTT,CASSLHSIGELFF
.,16,TRBV2,TRBJ1-4,.,TGTGCCAGCAGGGGAGACTCCGGGACAAGGGATGAAAAACTGTTTTTT,CASRGDSGTRDEKLFF
few,15,TRBV3-1/TRBV3-2,TRBJ1-4,.,TGTGCCAGCAGGCCGACAGACCCAACTAATGAAAAACTGTTTTTT,CASRPTDPTNEKLFF
.,16,TRBV27,TRBJ1-3,.,TGTGCCAGCAGTTTCCGGTCAGGGGTTTCTGGAAACACCATATATTTT,CASSFRSGVSGNTIYF
.,12,TRBV6-1,TRBJ2-5,.,TGTGCCAGCAACAGCGGCCAAGAGACCCAGTACTTC,CASNSGQETQYF
once,15,TRBV11-3,TRBJ2-3,TRBD1,TGTGCCAGCAGCTCGGGCCAGGGGGCAGGAGATACGCAGTATTTT,CASSSGQGAGDTQYF
many,13,TRBV24-1,TRBJ1-5,.,TGTGCCACCAGTGTGGGCAGCAATCAGCCCCAGCATTTT,CATSVGSNQPQHF
.,14,TRBV6-5,TRBJ2-7,TRBD1,TGTGCCAGCAGTAGCGGGACAGGGAGCCACGAGCAGTACTTC,CASSSGTGSHEQYF
.,14,TRBV7-2,TRBJ1-5,.,TGTGCCAGCAGCCCCGGACAGATCAATCAGCCCCAGCATTTT,CASSPGQINQPQHF
once,12,TRBV28,TRBJ2-7,.,TGTGCCAGCAGTTTAAAAGCATACGAGCAGTACTTC,CASSLKAYEQYF
.,12,TRBV28,TRBJ1-5,.,TGTGCCAGCAGCCGCCGCTCCCAGGCCCAGCATTTT,CASSRRSQAQHF
.,15,TRBV2,TRBJ1-1,TRBD1,TGTGCCAGCAAAGTCGGGACAGGGCTCCACACTGAAGCTTTCTTT,CASKVGTGLHTEAFF
.,16,TRBV6-6,TRBJ2-1,.,TGTGCCAGCAGTCGACCCCTTACGAGCTCCTACAATGAGCAGTTCTTC,CASSRPLTSSYNEQFF
.,16,TRBV5-1,TRBJ2-2,.,TGCGCCAGCACCCTCACGGTGGCGGTGGGCACCGGGGAGCTGTTTTTT,CASTLTVAVGTGELFF
.,14,TRBV19,TRBJ2-5,TRBD1,TGTGCCAGTACCCCGGGACAGGGGAGGGAGACCCAGTACTTC,CASTPGQGRETQYF
.,13,TRBV5-1,TRBJ1-6,TRBD1,TGCGCCAGCAGGTCGGACAGGGGGACACCCCTCCACTTT,CASRSDRGTPLHF